This T cell receptor beta chain was sequenced during a study of control samples from healthy donors and cancer patients. The CDR3 is 17 amino acids. Germline V lookup: CDR1 SEHNR, CDR2 FQNEAQ (reference sequence). Trimming took off 4 bases at V and 4 bases at J, with 22 bases between the two ends. This clone occurred once. Assay used: immunoSEQ multiplex PCR; TCRdb lists only in-frame clones, some missing. The data contain 120,000 or so clones, more than 85% of them singletons. Sequenced: blood. This TCR came from a man younger than 30 in good health. This chain connects TRBV7-9 to TRBJ2-5; D possibly corresponds to TRBD2 (6 bases). The CDR3 loop reads CASSSTRDGTWGETQYF. The CDR3 bases are TGTGCCAGCAGCTCTACCAGGGATGGGACTTGGGGAGAGACCCAGTACTTC.